This T cell receptor beta chain was captured in a study of blood T cell repertoires in COVID-19. Across the whole study: Sample material is recorded as cDNA or gDNA derived from T cells, B-cell-depleted T cells, or PBMCs.

Seattle participants joined during active infection and were tracked over time. Original processing methods: It was from reference gene primer amplification that nucleated cell counts were estimated. TCRdb keeps only in-frame clones here, not all; method: immunoSEQ multiplex PCR. V, J and clone size are taken as reported in that table, and D and trimming were inferred from the DNA itself. The repertoire has about 370,000 clones, 87% of them found once; the top ten carry under 11%. The CDR3 spans 14 residues. Germline CDR1 and CDR2: MNHEY and SVGAGI. V was clipped by 10 bases and J by 3 bases; unmatched bases: 6.

This clonotype was sampled from a woman under 40 with COVID-19, enrolled during active disease. The chain joins TRBV6-5 to TRBJ2-2; 9 bases fit TRBD1. Sequencing was performed on peripheral blood. DNA of the CDR3: TGTGCCACTCTCCGGGACAGGGACACCGGGGAGCTGTTTTTT. It specifies CATLRDRDTGELFF.